This T cell receptor (beta chain) was found in a study of shared clonotypes between healthy human individuals. Germline loops: CDR1 SGHDT, CDR2 YYEEEE. The V and J ends lost 0 bases and 0 bases respectively, with 6 bases between them. The CDR3 runs to 14 residues. Using immunoSEQ multiplex PCR, the repertoire was profiled, and TCRdb retains in-frame clones only, with some absent. The profile shows about 2 million clones, about 95% of them singletons. Naive CD8 cells comprised CD45RO-negative, CCR7-positively selected cells, excluding terminally differentiated effector memory CD45RA+ cells. Every donor was a Caucasian adult from Nashville, Tennessee.

The sequence was collected from a man between 18 and 35 years old in good health. V usage is TRBV5-6 and J usage is TRBJ1-1, with D uncertain. Sample: naive CD8+ T cells sorted from blood. CDR3 in amino acids: CASSLDLLNTEAFF. The DNA of the CDR3 is TGTGCCAGCAGCTTGGACCTATTGAACACTGAAGCTTTCTTT.